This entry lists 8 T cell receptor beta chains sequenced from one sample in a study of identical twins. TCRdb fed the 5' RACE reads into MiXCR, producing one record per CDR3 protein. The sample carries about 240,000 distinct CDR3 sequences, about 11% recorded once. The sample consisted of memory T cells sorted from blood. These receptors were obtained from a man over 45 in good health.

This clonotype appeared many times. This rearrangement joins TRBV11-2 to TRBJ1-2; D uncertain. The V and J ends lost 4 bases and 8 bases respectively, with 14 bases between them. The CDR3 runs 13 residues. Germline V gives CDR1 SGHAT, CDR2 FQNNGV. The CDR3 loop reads CASSSDGNRGYTF. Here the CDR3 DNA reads TGTGCCAGCAGCTCAGACGGGAATCGCGGCTACACCTTC.

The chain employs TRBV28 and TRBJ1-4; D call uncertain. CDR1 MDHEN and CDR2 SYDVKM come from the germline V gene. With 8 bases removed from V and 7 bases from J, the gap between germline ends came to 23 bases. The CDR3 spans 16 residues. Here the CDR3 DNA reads TGTGCCAGCTCGGACCTTTTCAGGCTAGGTAGTGAAAAACTGTTTTTT. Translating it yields CASSDLFRLGSEKLFF.

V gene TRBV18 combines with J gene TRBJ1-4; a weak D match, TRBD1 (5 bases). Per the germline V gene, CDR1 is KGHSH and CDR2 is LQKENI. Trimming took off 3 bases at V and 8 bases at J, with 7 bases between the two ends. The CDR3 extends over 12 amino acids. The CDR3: CASSPTAEKLFF. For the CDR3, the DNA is TGTGCCAGCTCACCGACAGCAGAAAAACTGTTTTTT.

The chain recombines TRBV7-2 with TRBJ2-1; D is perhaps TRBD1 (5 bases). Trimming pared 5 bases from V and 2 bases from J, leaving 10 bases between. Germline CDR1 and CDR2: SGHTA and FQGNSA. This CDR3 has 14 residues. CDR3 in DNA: TGTGCCAGCAGCACCAGACAGACCTACAATGAGCAGTTCTTC. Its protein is CASSTRQTYNEQFF.

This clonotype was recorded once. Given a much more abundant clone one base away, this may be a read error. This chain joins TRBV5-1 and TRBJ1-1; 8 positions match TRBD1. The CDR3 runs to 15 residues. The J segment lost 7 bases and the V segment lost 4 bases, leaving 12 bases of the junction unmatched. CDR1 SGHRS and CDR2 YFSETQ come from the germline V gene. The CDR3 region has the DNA TGCGCCAGCAGCCAGGGGGCCGGGAGTCTCAGTGAAGCTTTCTTT. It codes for CASSQGAGSLSEAFF.

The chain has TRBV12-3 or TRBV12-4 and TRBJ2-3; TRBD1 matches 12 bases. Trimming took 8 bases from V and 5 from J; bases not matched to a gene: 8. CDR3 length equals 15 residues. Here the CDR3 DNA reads TGTGCCAGCGGAACCGGGACAGGGGGCCGAGATACGCAGTATTTT. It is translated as CASGTGTGGRDTQYF.

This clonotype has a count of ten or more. CDR3 amino acids: CASSLGGDRTGELFF. The CDR3 coding sequence is TGTGCCAGCAGCTTAGGGGGAGATCGGACCGGGGAGCTGTTTTTT. The rearrangement uses TRBV7-3 and TRBJ2-2, with D perhaps given as TRBD1 or TRBD2 (5 bases each). CDR1 SGHTA and CDR2 FQGTGA come from the germline V gene. Trimming stripped 2 bases from V and 5 bases from J, with 12 bases between. The CDR3 consists of 15 residues. Looking up the rest from reference TRBV7-3 and TRBJ2-2 gives the full variable domain: GAGVSQTPSNKVTEKGKYVELRCDPISGHTALYWYRQSLGQGPEFLIYFQGTGAADDSGLPNDRFFAVRPEGSVSTLKIQRTERGDSAVYLCASSLGGDRTGELFFGEGSRLTVL.

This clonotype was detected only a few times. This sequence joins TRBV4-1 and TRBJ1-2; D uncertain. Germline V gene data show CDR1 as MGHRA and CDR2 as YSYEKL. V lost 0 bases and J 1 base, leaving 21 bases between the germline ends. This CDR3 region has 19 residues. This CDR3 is CASSQDENIHSSGNYGYTF. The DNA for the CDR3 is TGCGCCAGCAGCCAAGACGAAAATATACACTCCTCCGGTAACTATGGCTACACCTTC.